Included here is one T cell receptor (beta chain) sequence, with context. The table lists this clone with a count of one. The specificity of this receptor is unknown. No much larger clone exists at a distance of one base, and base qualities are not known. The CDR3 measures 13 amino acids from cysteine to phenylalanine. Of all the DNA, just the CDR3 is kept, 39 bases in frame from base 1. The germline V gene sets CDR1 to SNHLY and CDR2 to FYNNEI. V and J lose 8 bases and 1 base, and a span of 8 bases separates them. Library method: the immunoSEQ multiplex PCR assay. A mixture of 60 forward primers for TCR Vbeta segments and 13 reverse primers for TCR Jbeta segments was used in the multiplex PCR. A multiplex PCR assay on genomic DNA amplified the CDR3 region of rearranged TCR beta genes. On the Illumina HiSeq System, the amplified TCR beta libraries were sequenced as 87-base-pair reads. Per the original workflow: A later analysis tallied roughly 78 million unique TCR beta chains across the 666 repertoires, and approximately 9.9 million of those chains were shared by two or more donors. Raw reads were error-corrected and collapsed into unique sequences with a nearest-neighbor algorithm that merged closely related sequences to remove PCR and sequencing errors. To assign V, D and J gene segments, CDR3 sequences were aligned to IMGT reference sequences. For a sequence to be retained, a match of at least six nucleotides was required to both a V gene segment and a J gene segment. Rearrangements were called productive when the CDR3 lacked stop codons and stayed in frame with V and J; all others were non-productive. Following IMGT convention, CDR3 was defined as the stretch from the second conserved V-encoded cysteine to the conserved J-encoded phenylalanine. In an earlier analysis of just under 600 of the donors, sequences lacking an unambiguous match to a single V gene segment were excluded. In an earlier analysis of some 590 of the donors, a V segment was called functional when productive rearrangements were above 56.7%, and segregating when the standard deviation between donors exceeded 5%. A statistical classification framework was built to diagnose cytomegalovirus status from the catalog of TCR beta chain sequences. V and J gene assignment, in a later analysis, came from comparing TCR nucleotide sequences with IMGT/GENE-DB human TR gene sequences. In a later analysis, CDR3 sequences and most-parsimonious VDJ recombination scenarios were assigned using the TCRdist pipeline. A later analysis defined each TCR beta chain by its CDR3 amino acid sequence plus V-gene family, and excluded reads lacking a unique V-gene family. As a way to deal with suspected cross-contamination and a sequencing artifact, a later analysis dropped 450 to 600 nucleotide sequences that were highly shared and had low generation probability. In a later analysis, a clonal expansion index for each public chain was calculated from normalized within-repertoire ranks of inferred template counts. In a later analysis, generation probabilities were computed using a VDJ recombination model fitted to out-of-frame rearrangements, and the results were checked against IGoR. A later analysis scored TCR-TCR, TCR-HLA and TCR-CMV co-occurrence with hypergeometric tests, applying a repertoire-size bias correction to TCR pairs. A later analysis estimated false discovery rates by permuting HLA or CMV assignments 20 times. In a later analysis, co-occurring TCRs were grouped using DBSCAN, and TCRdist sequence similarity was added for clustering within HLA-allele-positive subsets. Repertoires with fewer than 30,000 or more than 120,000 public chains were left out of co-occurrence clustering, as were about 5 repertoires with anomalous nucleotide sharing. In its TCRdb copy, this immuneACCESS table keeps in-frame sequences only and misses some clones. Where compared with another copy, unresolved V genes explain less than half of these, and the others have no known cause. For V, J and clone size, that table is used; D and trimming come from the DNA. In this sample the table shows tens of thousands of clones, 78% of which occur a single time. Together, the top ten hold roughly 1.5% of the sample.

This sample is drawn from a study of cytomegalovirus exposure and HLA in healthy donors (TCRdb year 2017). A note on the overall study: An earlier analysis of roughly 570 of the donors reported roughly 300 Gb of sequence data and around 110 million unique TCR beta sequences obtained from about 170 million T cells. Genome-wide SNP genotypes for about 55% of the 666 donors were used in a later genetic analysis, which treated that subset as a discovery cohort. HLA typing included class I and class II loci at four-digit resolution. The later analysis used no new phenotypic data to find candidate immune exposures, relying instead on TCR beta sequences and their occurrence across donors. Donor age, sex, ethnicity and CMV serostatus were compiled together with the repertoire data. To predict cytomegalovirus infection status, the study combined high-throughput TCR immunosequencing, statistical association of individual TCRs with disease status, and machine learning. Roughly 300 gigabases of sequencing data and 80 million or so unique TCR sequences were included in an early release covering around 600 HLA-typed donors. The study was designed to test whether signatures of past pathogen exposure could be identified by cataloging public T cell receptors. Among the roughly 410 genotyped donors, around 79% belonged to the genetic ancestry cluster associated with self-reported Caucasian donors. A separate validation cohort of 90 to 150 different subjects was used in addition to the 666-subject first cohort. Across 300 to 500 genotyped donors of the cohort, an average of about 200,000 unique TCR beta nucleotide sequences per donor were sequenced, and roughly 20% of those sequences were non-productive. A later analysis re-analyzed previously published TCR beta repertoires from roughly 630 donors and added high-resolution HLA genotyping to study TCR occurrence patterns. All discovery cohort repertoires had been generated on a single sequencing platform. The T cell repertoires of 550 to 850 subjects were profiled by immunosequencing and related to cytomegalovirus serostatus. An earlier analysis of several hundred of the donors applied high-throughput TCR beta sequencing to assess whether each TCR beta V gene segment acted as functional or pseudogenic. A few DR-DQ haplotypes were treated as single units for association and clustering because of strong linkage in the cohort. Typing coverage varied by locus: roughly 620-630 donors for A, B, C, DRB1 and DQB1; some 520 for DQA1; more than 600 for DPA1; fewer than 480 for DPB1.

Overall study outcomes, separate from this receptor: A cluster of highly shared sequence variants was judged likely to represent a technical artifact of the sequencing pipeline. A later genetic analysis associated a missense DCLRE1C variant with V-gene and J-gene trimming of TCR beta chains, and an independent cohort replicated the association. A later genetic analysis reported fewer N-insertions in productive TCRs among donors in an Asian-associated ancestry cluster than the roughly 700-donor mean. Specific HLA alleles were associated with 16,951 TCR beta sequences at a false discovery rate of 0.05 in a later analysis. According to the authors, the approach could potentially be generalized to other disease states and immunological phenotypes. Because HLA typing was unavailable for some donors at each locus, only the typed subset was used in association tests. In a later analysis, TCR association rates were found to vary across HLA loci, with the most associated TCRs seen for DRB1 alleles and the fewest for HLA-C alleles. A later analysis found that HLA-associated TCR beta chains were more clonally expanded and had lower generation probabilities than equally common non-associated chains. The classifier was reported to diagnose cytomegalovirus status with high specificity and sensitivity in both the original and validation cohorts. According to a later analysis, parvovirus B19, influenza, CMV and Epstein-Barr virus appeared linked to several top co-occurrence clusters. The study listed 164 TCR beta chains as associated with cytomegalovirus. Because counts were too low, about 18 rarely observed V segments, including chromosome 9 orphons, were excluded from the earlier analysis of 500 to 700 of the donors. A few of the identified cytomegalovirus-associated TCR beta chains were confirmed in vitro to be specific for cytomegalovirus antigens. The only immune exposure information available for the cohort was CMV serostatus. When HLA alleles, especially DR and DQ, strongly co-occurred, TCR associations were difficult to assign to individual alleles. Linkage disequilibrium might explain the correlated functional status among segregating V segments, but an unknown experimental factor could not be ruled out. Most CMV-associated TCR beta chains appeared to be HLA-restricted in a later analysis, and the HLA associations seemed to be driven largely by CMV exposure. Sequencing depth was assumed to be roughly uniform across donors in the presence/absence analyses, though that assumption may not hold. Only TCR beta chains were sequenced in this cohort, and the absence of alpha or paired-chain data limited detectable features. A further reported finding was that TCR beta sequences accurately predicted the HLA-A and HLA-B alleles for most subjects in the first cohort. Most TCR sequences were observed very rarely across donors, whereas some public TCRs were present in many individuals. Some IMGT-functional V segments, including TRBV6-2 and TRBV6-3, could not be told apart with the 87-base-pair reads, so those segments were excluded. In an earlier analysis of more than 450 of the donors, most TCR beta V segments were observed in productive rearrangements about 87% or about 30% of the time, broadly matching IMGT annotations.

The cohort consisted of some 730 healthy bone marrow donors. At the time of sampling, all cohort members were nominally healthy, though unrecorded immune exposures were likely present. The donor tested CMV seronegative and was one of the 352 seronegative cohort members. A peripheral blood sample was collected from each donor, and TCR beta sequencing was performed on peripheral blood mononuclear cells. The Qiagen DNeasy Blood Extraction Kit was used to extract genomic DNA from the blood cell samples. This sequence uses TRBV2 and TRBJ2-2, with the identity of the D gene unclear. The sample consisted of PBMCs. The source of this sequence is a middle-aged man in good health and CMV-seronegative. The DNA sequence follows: TGTGCCAGCCGCCGCGAGAACACCGGGGAGCTGTTTTTT. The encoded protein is CASRRENTGELFF.